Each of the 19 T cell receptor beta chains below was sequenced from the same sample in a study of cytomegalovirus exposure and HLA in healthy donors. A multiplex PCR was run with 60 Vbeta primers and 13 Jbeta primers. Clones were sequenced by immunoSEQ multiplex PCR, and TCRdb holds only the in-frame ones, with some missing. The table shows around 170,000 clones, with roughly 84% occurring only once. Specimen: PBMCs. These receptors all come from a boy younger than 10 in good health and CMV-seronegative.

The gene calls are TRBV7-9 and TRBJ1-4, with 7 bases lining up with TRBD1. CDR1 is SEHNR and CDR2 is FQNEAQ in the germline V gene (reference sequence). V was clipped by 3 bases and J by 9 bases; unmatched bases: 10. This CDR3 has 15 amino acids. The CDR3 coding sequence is TGTGCCAGCAGCTTGTCGGGGACAGCGCGGAAAAAACTGTTTTTT. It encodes CASSLSGTARKKLFF.

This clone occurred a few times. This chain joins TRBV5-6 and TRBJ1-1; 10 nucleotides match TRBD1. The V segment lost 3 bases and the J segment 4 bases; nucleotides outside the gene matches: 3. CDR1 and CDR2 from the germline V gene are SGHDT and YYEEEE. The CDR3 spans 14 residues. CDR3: CASSSWTGGTEAFF. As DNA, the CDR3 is TGTGCCAGCAGCTCTTGGACAGGGGGCACTGAAGCTTTCTTT.

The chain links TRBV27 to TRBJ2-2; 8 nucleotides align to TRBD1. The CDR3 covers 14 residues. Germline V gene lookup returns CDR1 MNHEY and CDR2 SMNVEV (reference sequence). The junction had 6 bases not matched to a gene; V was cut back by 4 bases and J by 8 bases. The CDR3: CASSSRQGNGELFF. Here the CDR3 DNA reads TGTGCCAGCAGTTCCCGACAGGGGAATGGGGAGCTGTTTTTT.

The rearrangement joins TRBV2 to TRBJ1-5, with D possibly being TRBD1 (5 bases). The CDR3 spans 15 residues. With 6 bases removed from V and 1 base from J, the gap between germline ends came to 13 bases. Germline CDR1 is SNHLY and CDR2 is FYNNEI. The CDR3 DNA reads TGTGCCAGCAGAATAGGGGTGGGAAGCAATCAGCCCCAGCATTTT. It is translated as CASRIGVGSNQPQHF.

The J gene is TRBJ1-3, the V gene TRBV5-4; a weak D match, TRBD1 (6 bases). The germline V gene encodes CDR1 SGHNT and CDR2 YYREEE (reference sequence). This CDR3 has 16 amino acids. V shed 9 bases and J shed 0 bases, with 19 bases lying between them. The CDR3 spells CATGNKGGRSGNTIYF. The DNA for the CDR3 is TGTGCCACGGGAAATAAAGGGGGTCGCTCTGGAAACACCATATATTTT. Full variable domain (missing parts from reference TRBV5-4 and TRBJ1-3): ETGVTQSPTHLIKTRGQQVTLRCSSQSGHNTVSWYQQALGQGPQFIFQYYREEENGRGNFPPRFSGLQFPNYSSELNVNALELDDSALYLCATGNKGGRSGNTIYFGEGSWLTVV.

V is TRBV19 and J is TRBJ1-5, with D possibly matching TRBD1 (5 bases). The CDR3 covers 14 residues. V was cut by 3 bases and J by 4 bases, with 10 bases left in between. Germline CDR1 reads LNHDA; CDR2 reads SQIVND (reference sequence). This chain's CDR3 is CASSITRDNQPQHF. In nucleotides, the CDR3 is TGTGCCAGTAGTATCACCAGGGATAATCAGCCCCAGCATTTT.

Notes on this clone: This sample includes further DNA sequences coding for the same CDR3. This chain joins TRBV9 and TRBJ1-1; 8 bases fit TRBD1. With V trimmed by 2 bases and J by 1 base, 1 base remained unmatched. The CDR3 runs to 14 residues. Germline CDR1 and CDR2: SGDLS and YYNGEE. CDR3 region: CASSVGTGNTEAFF. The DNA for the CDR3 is TGTGCCAGCAGCGTCGGGACAGGGAACACTGAAGCTTTCTTT.

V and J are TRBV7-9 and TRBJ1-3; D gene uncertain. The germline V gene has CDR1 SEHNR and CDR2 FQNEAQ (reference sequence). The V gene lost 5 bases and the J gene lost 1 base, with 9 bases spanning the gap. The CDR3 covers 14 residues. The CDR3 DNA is TGTGCCAGCAGCCTTGCGGGTTCTGGAAACACCATATATTTT. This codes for CASSLAGSGNTIYF.

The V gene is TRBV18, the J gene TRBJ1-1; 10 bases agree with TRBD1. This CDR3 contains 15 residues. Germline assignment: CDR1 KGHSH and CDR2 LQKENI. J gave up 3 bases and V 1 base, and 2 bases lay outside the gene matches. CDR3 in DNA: TGTGCCAGCTCACCACGGACAGGGGGAGACACTGAAGCTTTCTTT. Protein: CASSPRTGGDTEAFF.

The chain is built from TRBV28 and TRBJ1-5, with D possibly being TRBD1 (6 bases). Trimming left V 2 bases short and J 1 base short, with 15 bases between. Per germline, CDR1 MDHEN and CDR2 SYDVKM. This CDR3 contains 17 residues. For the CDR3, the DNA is TGTGCCAGCAGTTTACTTGGCAGGGGTGGAAGCAATCAGCCCCAGCATTTT. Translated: CASSLLGRGGSNQPQHF.

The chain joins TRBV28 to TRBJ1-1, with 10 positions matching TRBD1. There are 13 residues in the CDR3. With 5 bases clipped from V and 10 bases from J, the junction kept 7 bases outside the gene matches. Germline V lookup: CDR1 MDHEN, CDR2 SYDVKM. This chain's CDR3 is CASSPGTGDRAFF. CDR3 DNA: TGTGCCAGCAGTCCCGGGACAGGGGATAGAGCTTTCTTT.

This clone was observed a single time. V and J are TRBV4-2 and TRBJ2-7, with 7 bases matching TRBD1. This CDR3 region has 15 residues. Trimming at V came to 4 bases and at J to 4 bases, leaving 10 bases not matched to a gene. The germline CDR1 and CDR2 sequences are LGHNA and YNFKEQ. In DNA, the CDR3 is TGTGCCAGCAGCCCGCTCCGGGACAGAGAATACGAGCAGTACTTC. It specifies CASSPLRDREYEQYF.

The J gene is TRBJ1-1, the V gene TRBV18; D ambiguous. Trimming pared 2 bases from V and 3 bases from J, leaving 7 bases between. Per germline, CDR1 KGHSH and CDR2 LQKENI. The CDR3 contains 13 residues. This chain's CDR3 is CASSPGGDTEAFF. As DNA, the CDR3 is TGTGCCAGCTCACCAGGCGGAGACACTGAAGCTTTCTTT.

CDR3 sequence: CASITGEESGANVLTF. In DNA, the CDR3 is TGTGCCAGTATTACAGGGGAGGAGTCTGGGGCCAACGTCCTGACTTTC. This chain uses TRBV19 with TRBJ2-6; possible D gene TRBD1, 7 bases. Looked up from germline, CDR1 is LNHDA and CDR2 is SQIVND (reference sequence). The V and J ends lost 7 bases and 1 base respectively, with 14 bases between them. The CDR3 is made up of 16 amino acids.

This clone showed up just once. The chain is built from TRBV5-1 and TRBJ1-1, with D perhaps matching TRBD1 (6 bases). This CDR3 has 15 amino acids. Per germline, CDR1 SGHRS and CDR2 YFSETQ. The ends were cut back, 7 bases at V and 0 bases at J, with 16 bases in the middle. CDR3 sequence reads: CASSPGQSLNTEAFF. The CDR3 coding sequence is TGCGCCAGCTCGCCCGGACAGAGTCTGAACACTGAAGCTTTCTTT.

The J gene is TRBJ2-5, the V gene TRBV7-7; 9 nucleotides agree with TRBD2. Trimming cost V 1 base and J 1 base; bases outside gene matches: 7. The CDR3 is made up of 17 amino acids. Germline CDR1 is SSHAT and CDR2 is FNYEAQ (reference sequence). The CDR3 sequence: CASSLGATSGSQETQYF. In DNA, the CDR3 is TGTGCCAGCAGCTTAGGCGCGACTAGCGGATCCCAAGAGACCCAGTACTTC. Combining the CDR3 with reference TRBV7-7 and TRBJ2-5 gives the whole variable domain GAGVSQSPRYKVTKRGQDVTLRCDPISSHATLYWYQQALGQGPEFLTYFNYEAQPDKSGLPSDRFSAERPEGSISTLTIQRTEQRDSAMYRCASSLGATSGSQETQYFGPGTRLLVL.

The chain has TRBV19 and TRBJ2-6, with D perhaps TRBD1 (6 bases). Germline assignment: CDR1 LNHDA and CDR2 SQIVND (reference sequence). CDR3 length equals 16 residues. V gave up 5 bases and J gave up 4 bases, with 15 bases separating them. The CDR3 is CASSGRGGAGANVLTF. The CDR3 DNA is TGTGCCAGTAGTGGGCGAGGGGGAGCCGGGGCCAACGTCCTGACTTTC. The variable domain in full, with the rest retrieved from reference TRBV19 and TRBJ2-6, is DGGITQSPKYLFRKEGQNVTLSCEQNLNHDAMYWYRQDPGQGLRLIYYSQIVNDFQKGDIAEGYSVSREKKESFPLTVTSAQKNPTAFYLCASSGRGGAGANVLTFGAGSRLTVL.

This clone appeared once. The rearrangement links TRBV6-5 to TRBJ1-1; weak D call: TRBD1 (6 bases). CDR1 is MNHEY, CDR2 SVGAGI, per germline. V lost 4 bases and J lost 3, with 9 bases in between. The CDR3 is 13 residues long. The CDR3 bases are TGTGCCAGCAGTTCTGGACAGCACACTGAAGCTTTCTTT. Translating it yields CASSSGQHTEAFF.

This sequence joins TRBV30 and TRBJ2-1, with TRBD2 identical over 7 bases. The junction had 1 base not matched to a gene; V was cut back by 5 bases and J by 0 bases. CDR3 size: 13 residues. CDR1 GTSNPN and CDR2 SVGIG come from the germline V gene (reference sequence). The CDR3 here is CAWGRGSYNEQFF. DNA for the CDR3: TGTGCCTGGGGGAGGGGCTCCTACAATGAGCAGTTCTTC. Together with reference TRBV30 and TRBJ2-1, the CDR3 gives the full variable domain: SQTIHQWPATLVQPVGSPLSLECTVEGTSNPNLYWYRQAAGRGLQLLFYSVGIGQISSEVPQNLSASRPQDRQFILSSKKLLLSDSGFYLCAWGRGSYNEQFFGPGTRLTVL.